The sequence of this T cell receptor (beta chain) was determined in a study of cytomegalovirus exposure and HLA in healthy donors. This clone was found once. Researchers ran the PCR with 60 Vbeta and 13 Jbeta primers. The assay was immunoSEQ multiplex PCR, and TCRdb's table has in-frame clones only and misses some. The data show about 160,000 clones, with less than 90% seen just once and roughly 6.3% held by the top ten. In germline, CDR1 is LNHDA, CDR2 SQIVND (reference sequence). CDR3 length: 16 residues. V trimming: 7 bases; J trimming: 3 bases; junction bases outside the gene matches: 11. The chain links TRBV19 to TRBJ1-5, with 8 bases matching TRBD1. Sequenced input: PBMCs. The clonotype was recovered from a male donor in good health and CMV-seropositive. In nucleotides, the CDR3 is TGTGCCAGTACCCCCGGACAGGGAACCCCCAATCAGCCCCAGCATTTT. Translated, it gives CASTPGQGTPNQPQHF.